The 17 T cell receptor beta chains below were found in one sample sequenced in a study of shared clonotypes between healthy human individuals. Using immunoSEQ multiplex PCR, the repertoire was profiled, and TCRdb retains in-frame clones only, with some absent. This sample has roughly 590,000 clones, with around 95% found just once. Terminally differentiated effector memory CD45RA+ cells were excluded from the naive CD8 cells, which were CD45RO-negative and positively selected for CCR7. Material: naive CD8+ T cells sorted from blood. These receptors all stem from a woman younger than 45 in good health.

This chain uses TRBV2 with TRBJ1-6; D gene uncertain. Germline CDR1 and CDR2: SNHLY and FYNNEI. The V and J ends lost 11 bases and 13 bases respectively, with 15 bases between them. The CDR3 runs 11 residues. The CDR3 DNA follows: TGTGCCGGCCAAGGAAGAGATCCCCTCCACTTT. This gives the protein CAGQGRDPLHF.

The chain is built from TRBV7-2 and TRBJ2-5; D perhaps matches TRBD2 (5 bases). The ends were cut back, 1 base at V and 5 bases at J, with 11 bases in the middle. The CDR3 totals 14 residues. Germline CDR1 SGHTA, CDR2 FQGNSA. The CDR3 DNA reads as TGTGCCAGCAGCTTAGTGGGTAGCGATGAGACCCAGTACTTC. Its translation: CASSLVGSDETQYF.

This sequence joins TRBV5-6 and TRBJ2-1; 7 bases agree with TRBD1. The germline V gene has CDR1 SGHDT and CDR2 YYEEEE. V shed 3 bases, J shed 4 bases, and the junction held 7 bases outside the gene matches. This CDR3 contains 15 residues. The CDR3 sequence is CASSSYRDSYNEQFF. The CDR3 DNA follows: TGTGCCAGCAGCTCATACCGGGACAGTTACAATGAGCAGTTCTTC.

CDR3 coding DNA: TGTGCCAGCAGGATGCAGGGGAGGACTGAAGCTTTCTTT. Translating it yields CASRMQGRTEAFF. V gene TRBV28 combines with J gene TRBJ1-1; a possible D gene is TRBD1 (6 bases). The CDR3 contains 13 residues. Germline-derived CDR1 and CDR2 are MDHEN and SYDVKM. Between the trimmed V and J ends, which lost 6 bases and 5 bases, there was a span of 13 bases. The variable domain in full, completed from reference TRBV28 and TRBJ1-1, reads DVKVTQSSRYLVKRTGEKVFLECVQDMDHENMFWYRQDPGLGLRLIYFSYDVKMKEKGDIPEGYSVSREKKERFSLILESASTNQTSMYLCASRMQGRTEAFFGQGTRLTVV.

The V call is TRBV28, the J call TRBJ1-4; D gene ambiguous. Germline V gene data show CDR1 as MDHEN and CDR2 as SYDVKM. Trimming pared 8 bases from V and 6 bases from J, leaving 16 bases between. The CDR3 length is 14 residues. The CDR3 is CASPWGGQDEKLFF. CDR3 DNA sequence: TGTGCCAGCCCCTGGGGTGGCCAGGATGAAAAACTGTTTTTT.

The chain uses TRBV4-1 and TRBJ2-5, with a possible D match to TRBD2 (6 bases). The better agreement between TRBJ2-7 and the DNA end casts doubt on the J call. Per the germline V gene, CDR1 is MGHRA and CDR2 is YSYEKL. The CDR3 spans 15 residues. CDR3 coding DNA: TGCGCCAGCAGCCAAGAGGCGGAGGGTTCCTACGAGCAGTACTTC. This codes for CASSQEAEGSYEQYF.

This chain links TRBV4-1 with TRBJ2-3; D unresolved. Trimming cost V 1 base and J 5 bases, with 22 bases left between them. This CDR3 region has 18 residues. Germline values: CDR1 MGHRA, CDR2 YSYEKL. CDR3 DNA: TGCGCCAGCAGCCAAGGATCACCTAGGACCCTCCGCCGAGATACGCAGTATTTT. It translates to CASSQGSPRTLRRDTQYF.

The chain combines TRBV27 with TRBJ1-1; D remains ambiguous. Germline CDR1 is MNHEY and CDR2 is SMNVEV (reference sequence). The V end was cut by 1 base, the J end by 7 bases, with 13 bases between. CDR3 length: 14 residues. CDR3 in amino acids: CASSLFGGGGEAFF. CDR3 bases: TGTGCCAGCAGTTTATTTGGTGGCGGTGGTGAAGCTTTCTTT.

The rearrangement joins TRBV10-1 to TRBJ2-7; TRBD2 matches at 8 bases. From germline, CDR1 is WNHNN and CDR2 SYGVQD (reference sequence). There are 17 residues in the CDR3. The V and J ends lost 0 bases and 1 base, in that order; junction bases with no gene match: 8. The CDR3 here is CASSESVREGRSYEQYF. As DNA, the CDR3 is TGCGCCAGCAGTGAGTCGGTCCGGGAGGGAAGGTCCTACGAGCAGTACTTC.

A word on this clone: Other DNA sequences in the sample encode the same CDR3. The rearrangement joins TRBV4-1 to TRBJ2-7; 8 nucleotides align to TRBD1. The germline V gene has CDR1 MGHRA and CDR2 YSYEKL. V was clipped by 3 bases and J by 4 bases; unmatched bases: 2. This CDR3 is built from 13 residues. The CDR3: CASSQDRAYEQYF. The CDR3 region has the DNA TGCGCCAGCAGCCAGGACAGGGCTTACGAGCAGTACTTC.

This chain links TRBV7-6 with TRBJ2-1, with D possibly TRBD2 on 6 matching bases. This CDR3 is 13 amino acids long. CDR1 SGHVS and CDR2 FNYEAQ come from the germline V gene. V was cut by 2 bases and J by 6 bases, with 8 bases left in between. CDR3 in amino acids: CASSLSTSNEQFF. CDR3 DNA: TGTGCCAGCAGCTTATCGACTAGCAATGAGCAGTTCTTC. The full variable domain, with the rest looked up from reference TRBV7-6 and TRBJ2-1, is GAGVSQSPRYKVTKRGQDVALRCDPISGHVSLYWYRQALGQGPEFLTYFNYEAQQDKSGLPNDRFSAERPEGSISTLTIQRTEQRDSAMYRCASSLSTSNEQFFGPGTRLTVL.

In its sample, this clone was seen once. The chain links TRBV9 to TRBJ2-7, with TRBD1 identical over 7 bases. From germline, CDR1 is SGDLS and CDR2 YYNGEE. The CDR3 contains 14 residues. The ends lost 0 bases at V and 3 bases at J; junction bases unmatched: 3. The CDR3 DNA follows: TGTGCCAGCAGCGTAGGACAGGGACACTACGAGCAGTACTTC. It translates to CASSVGQGHYEQYF.

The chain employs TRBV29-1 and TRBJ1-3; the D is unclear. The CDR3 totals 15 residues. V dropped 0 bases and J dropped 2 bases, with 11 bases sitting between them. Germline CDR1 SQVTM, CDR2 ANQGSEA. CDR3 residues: CSVEDVLRPGNTIYF. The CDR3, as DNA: TGCAGCGTTGAAGATGTCCTTCGGCCTGGAAACACCATATATTTT.

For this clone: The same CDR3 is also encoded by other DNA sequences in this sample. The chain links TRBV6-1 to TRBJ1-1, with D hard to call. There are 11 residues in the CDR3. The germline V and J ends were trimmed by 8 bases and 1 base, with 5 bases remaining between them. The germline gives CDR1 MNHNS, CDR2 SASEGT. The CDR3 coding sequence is TGTGCCAGCTCAGAGAACACTGAAGCTTTCTTT. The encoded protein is CASSENTEAFF.

The CDR3 spells CASSLGGDLSGYTF. Here the CDR3 DNA reads TGTGCCAGCAGTTTAGGGGGGGACTTAAGTGGCTACACCTTC. The chain carries TRBV28 and TRBJ1-2; D might be TRBD1 (5 bases). CDR3 size: 14 residues. Germline CDR1 MDHEN, CDR2 SYDVKM. Trimming stripped 2 bases from V and 7 bases from J, with 14 bases between.

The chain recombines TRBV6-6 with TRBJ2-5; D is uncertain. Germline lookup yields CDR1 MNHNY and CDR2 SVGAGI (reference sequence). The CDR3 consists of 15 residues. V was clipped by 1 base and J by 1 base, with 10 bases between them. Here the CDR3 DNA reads TGTGCCAGCAGTTACTTGGGCGCCCCCCAAGAGACCCAGTACTTC. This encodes CASSYLGAPQETQYF.

The CDR3 bases are TGTGCCAGCAGTTATAAGGGCGGCAATGAGCAGTTCTTC. Translated: CASSYKGGNEQFF. The chain uses TRBV6-5 and TRBJ2-1; D is uncertain. CDR3 length: 13 residues. Trimming cost V 3 bases and J 6 bases, with 9 bases left between them. Germline loops: CDR1 MNHEY, CDR2 SVGAGI.